These 3 T cell receptor beta chains were all obtained from the same sample, sequenced in a study of blood T cell repertoires in COVID-19. Sequencing was performed with immunoSEQ multiplex PCR; in TCRdb, only in-frame clones are kept and a portion is missing. The sample yields under 300,000 clones, over 70% seen once. The specimen sequenced was peripheral blood. The receptors stem from a woman older than 75 with acute or convalescent COVID-19.

The rearrangement joins TRBV6-6 to TRBJ2-2, with TRBD2 matching over 11 bases. The CDR3 has 16 residues. V trimming: 2 bases; J trimming: 5 bases; junction bases outside the gene matches: 4. Germline V gene sequence: CDR1 MNHNY, CDR2 SVGAGI (reference sequence). CDR3: CASSYPGLAVTGELFF. DNA of the CDR3: TGTGCCAGCAGTTACCCGGGACTAGCGGTTACCGGGGAGCTGTTTTTT.

This clone was seen more than once but under ten times. The chain uses TRBV2 and TRBJ1-2; D gene unclear. The CDR3 contains 15 residues. Deletions cut 4 bases from V and 0 bases from J, with 12 bases between. In germline, CDR1 is SNHLY, CDR2 FYNNEI. This CDR3 is CASSAQILSNYGYTF. The CDR3 DNA reads as TGTGCCAGCAGTGCACAGATTCTTTCTAACTATGGCTACACCTTC.

This sequence joins TRBV19 and TRBJ2-6, with D perhaps TRBD2 (5 bases). The CDR3 totals 18 residues. Germline CDR1 reads LNHDA; CDR2 reads SQIVND (reference sequence). V dropped 6 bases and J dropped 3 bases, with 21 bases sitting between them. This CDR3 is CASSPGRGRLGGANVLTF. CDR3 DNA sequence: TGTGCCAGTAGCCCCGGACGGGGAAGGTTGGGTGGGGCCAACGTCCTGACTTTC. The variable domain in full, completed from reference TRBV19 and TRBJ2-6, reads DGGITQSPKYLFRKEGQNVTLSCEQNLNHDAMYWYRQDPGQGLRLIYYSQIVNDFQKGDIAEGYSVSREKKESFPLTVTSAQKNPTAFYLCASSPGRGRLGGANVLTFGAGSRLTVL.